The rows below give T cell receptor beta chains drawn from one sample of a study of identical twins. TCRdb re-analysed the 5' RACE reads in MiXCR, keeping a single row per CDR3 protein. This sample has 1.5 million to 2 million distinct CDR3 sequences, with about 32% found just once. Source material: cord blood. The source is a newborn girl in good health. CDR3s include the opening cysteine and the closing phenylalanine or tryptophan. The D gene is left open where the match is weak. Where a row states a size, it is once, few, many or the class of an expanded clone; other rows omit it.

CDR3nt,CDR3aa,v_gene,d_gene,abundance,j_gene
TGTGCCAGCAGTGAGGGACAGCGATACACTGAAGCTTTCTTT,CASSEGQRYTEAFF,TRBV6-1,TRBD1,few,TRBJ1-1
TGCAGTGCTAGAGTTCATGGGGGATTGAATGAGCAGTTCTTC,CSARVHGGLNEQFF,TRBV20-1,-,-,TRBJ2-1
TGTGCCAGCATCACATCGCGGACTAGCGGGAGCTCCTACGAGCAGTACTTC,CASITSRTSGSSYEQYF,TRBV11-2,TRBD2,-,TRBJ2-7
TGTGCCAGCAGTTTTGCCACGCGGAGTCAGCCCCAGCATTTT,CASSFATRSQPQHF,TRBV12-3/TRBV12-4,-,-,TRBJ1-5
TGCAGCGTTGAAGATTGGGGAACGGGAGAGCCCCAAGAGACCCAGTACTTC,CSVEDWGTGEPQETQYF,TRBV29-1,-,few,TRBJ2-5
TGCAGTGCTAGGGATAGGAGTGGGTACGAGCAGTACTTC,CSARDRSGYEQYF,TRBV20-1,-,few,TRBJ2-7
TGTGCCAGCGTGAAAGGGGGCAGTTCCTCCAATGAGCAGTTCTTC,CASVKGGSSSNEQFF,TRBV7-2,TRBD1,-,TRBJ2-1
TGTGCCAGCAGCTGGACTAGCGGCGGGACCCAGTACTTC,CASSWTSGGTQYF,TRBV3-1,TRBD2,-,TRBJ2-5
TGTGCCTGGAGTCAAACAGGCTACTCTGGCTACACCTTC,CAWSQTGYSGYTF,TRBV30,-,-,TRBJ1-2
TGCGCCAGCAACTTGGCCACGGGACTAGCGGGATCCTACAATGAGCAGTTCTTC,CASNLATGLAGSYNEQFF,TRBV5-1,TRBD2,-,TRBJ2-1
TGTGCCAGCAGTTACTGGACAGGGGCTAATGAAAAACTGTTTTTT,CASSYWTGANEKLFF,TRBV6-5,TRBD1,few,TRBJ1-4
TGCAGTGTCGGGAGGCAGGGGGAGACCCAGTACTTC,CSVGRQGETQYF,TRBV20-1,-,-,TRBJ2-5
TGCAGTGCTATAACAGTTTACCAAGAGACCCAGTACTTC,CSAITVYQETQYF,TRBV20-1,-,few,TRBJ2-5
TGTGCCAGCAGCGTAGATCTAGCGGGGCTGTACAATGAGCAGTACTTC,CASSVDLAGLYNEQYF,TRBV9,TRBD2,-,TRBJ2-7
TGTGCCAGCAGCCAAGCCGGACTAGCGGGGGGTTCAGATACGCAGTATTTT,CASSQAGLAGGSDTQYF,TRBV3-1,TRBD2,-,TRBJ2-3
TGTGCCAGCAGCCAAGAGGCAGGCACGGATACGCAGTATTTT,CASSQEAGTDTQYF,TRBV3-1,-,-,TRBJ2-3
TGTGCCAGCAGTTTAAGGGGGGGGAAACTGTTTTTT,CASSLRGGKLFF,TRBV12-3/TRBV12-4,-,few,TRBJ1-4
TGTGGCAGCATCGGGCTGGTCTATGGCTACACCTTC,CGSIGLVYGYTF,TRBV6-5,-,-,TRBJ1-2
TGTGCCAGCAGCATCGGGACAGGGTACTACGAGCAGTACTTC,CASSIGTGYYEQYF,TRBV5-6,TRBD1,-,TRBJ2-7
TGTGCCAGCAGCCCCTTTTTCCGGGACGGCACCGGGGAGCTGTTTTTT,CASSPFFRDGTGELFF,TRBV7-2,-,-,TRBJ2-2
TGTGCCAGCAGTTACTCGATAGCGGGGTATAGCACAGATACGCAGTATTTT,CASSYSIAGYSTDTQYF,TRBV6-6,TRBD2,few,TRBJ2-3
TGCGCCAGCAGCCAAGATTTTTATGGGGGCTATGGCTACACCTTC,CASSQDFYGGYGYTF,TRBV4-1,-,few,TRBJ1-2
TGTGCCAGTAGTATGGCAGGGTTGAACACTGAAGCTTTCTTT,CASSMAGLNTEAFF,TRBV19,-,few,TRBJ1-1
TGTGCCAGCAGTTACTCCCACGGGGGCGGCAATGAGCAGTACTTC,CASSYSHGGGNEQYF,TRBV6-5,-,-,TRBJ2-5
TGCAGCGTTGAAGAGAGGGGGGCCGACGAGCAGTACTTC,CSVEERGADEQYF,TRBV29-1,-,-,TRBJ2-7
TGTGCCATCACGAGGACAGGGGGTTCCCACGAGCAGTACTTC,CAITRTGGSHEQYF,TRBV10-3,TRBD1,few,TRBJ2-7
TGTGCCAGCAGCTTGAGGTGGGCAGGGGGCAATCAGCCCCAGCATTTT,CASSLRWAGGNQPQHF,TRBV5-8,-,-,TRBJ1-5
TGTGCCAGCAGTTACACGGAGGCCCGACGGGGCTACACCTTC,CASSYTEARRGYTF,TRBV6-6,-,few,TRBJ1-2
TGTGCCAGCAGCTTAGTCCGAAATGAAAAACTGTTTTTT,CASSLVRNEKLFF,TRBV11-2,-,-,TRBJ1-4
TGTGCCAGCAGCGCGCCCGTAAGCATTCAGTACTTC,CASSAPVSIQYF,TRBV2,-,-,TRBJ2-4
TGCAGTGCTCCTCCCCTAGCGTTTAGCACAGATACGCAGTATTTT,CSAPPLAFSTDTQYF,TRBV20-1,-,-,TRBJ2-3
TGCGCCAGCAGCACAGGGTTGGATTCACCCCTCCACTTT,CASSTGLDSPLHF,TRBV5-1,-,few,TRBJ1-6
TGCAGCGTTCTTCTAGCGGGAGGATATTCTGGCGAGCAGTACTTC,CSVLLAGGYSGEQYF,TRBV29-1,TRBD2,many,TRBJ2-7
TGTGCCAGCAGCTCCCAACGGCGGGGGGGCCGGGACGAGCAGTACTTC,CASSSQRRGGRDEQYF,TRBV7-2,TRBD2,-,TRBJ2-7
TGTGCCAGCAGCTTAGGGTTGGAAGAGGGTCAGCCCCAGCATTTT,CASSLGLEEGQPQHF,TRBV7-9,-,few,TRBJ1-5
TGTGCCAGCAGTTCTCGGGCGGGAGTGACAGATACGCAGTATTTT,CASSSRAGVTDTQYF,TRBV27,TRBD2,many,TRBJ2-3
TGTGCCAGCAGCCCCCGGGGACAGCTCTTCAATGAGCAGTTCTTC,CASSPRGQLFNEQFF,TRBV11-1,TRBD1,few,TRBJ2-1
TGCAGTGCTAGTGCTAGCGGGCTTGGGGATACGCAGTATTTT,CSASASGLGDTQYF,TRBV20-1,TRBD2,few,TRBJ2-3
TGTGCCAGCAGCCCCTCCCCAGGACGGGGACAAGAGACCCAGTACTTC,CASSPSPGRGQETQYF,TRBV3-1,-,-,TRBJ2-5
TGTGCCAGCAGCTCCCCGAACAGGGGCACTGAAGCTTTCTTT,CASSSPNRGTEAFF,TRBV11-1,TRBD1,-,TRBJ1-1
TGCGCCAGCAGTAAAACCGGGACAGGGGAGTACGAGCAGTACTTC,CASSKTGTGEYEQYF,TRBV4-1,TRBD1,once,TRBJ2-7
TGTGCCAGCAGCCAAGATTCGTGGCGGGAGGGCAATGAGCAGTTCTTC,CASSQDSWREGNEQFF,TRBV3-1,TRBD2,once,TRBJ2-1
TGCGCCAGCAGCTTGGTAGGGCATTCACCCCTCCACTTT,CASSLVGHSPLHF,TRBV5-1,-,few,TRBJ1-6
TGTGCCATCAGCTCCTACGTGTCTAGCGGCCGTCGCGGGACCCAGTACTTC,CAISSYVSSGRRGTQYF,TRBV10-3,TRBD2,-,TRBJ2-5
TGTGCCAGCAGTCGCGGGACAGGGACAATGGAAAAACTGTTTTTT,CASSRGTGTMEKLFF,TRBV2,TRBD1,-,TRBJ1-4